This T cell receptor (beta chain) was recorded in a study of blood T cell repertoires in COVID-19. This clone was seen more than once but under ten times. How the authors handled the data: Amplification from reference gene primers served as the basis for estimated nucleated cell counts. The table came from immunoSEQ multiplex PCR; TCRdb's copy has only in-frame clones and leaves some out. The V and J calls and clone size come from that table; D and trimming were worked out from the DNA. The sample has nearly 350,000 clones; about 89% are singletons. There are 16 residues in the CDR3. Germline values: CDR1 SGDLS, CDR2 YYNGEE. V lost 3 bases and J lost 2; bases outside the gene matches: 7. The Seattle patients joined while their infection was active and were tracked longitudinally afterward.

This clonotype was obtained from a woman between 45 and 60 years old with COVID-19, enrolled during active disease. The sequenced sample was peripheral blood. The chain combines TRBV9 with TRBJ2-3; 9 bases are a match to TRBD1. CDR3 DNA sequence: TGTGCCAGCAGCGAGAGGACAGGGGATATCACAGATACGCAGTATTTT. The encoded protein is CASSERTGDITDTQYF. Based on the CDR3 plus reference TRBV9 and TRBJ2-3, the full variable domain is DSGVTQTPKHLITATGQRVTLRCSPRSGDLSVYWYQQSLDQGLQFLIQYYNGEERAKGNILERFSAQQFPDLHSELNLSSLELGDSALYFCASSERTGDITDTQYFGPGTRLTVL.